This T cell receptor beta chain derives from a study of technical replicates of blood from a handful of donors. Assay: immunoSEQ multiplex PCR; the TCRdb copy retains only in-frame clones and omits some. The sample lists around 83,000 clones; roughly 94% were seen once. This clone was observed once. Germline V gene sequence: CDR1 SGHNT, CDR2 YENEEA. There are 14 residues in the CDR3. Trimming removed 5 bases from V and 5 bases from J; junction bases left unmatched: 9. The sequenced material came from T cells isolated from PBMCs. The sequence derives from a human donor in good health. V and J are TRBV11-3 and TRBJ2-7, with TRBD2 matching over 7 bases. CDR3 bases: TGTGCCAGCAGCCACGGGGGAGGGGAAGACGAGCAGTACTTC. This translates into CASSHGGGEDEQYF.